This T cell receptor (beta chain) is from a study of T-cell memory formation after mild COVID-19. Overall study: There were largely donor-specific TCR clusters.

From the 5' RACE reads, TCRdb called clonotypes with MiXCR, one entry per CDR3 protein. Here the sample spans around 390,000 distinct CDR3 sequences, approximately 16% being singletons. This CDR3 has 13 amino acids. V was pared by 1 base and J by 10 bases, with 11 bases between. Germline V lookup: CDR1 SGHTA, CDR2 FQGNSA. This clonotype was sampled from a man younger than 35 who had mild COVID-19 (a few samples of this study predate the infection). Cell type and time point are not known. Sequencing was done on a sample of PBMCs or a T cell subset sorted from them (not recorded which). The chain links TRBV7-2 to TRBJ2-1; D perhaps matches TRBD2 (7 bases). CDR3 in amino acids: CASSLVGGGEQFF. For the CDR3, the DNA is TGTGCCAGCAGCTTAGTAGGGGGGGGAGAGCAGTTCTTC.